The entry below describes one T cell receptor (beta chain). Its cognate antigen has yet to be identified. No clone much larger than this one lies a single base away; base qualities are absent. The time point label of this sample denotes: patch test 1, 2 weeks after DPC sensitization. The sample's treatment or condition label, decoded: therapeutic diphenylcyclopropenone sensitization with weekly scalp DPC. At each patch-test visit, blood was drawn before the patch test was applied. Patients were considered eligible if aged 18 to 70, diagnosed with alopecia and deemed suitable for DPC therapy, and patients were excluded if pregnant. Total RNA was isolated from unfractionated whole blood collected in Tempus Blood RNA tubes. The sample is drawn from a study of human T cells and chemical hapten exposure (dated by TCRdb to the early 2020s). At the level of the whole study: For sensitization, 2% DPC in acetone was applied to a 2 cm by 2 cm area of upper inner arm skin. Throughout the study period of about 23 weeks, patients also received therapeutic DPC doses to the scalp every week. Patch tests used Finn chambers with 0.01% DPC on the upper back, scored after 6 days by International Contact Dermatitis Research Group standards. Most of the patients in the cohort were female, and the cohort covered alopecia areata with under or over 50% scalp involvement, alopecia totalis and alopecia universalis. Libraries were combined into a pool for sequencing, and differences in TCR yield between samples came mainly from small differences in library volumes within the pool. This study followed changes in the peripheral blood TCR repertoire in vivo during primary and secondary sensitization of alopecia patients to the hapten diphenylcyclopropenone (DPC). Patient blood was sampled pre-sensitization (week 0) and at 2, 6 and about 24 weeks after DPC sensitization. For TCR sequencing, blood came from some 31 alopecia patients at anywhere from one to four time points (pre-sensitization, 2, 6 and 24 weeks).

Broader findings and caveats from the paper: Significantly more large CDR3 similarity clusters were formed by expanded TCRs than by pre-sensitization or healthy control sets, consistent with antigen-driven responses. The number of TCRs above 1 in 1000 frequency did not change with DPC sensitization; there was no evidence of global repertoire structure alterations. Alopecia, a presumed autoimmune disease, was present in all patients, so the immune response of the patients might differ from that of healthy individuals. A positive correlation was found between the number of PT1 expanded TCRs and patch test score, with significance reached at thresholds 8, 16 and 32 but not 4. Repeated subsampling changed both the strength of the expansion versus patch-test correlation and the threshold at which the correlation became significant.

The library was prepared using RACE. Sequenced using a NextSeq 500. During library preparation, unique molecular identifiers were attached to individual cDNA molecules so that TCRs could be counted in a quantitative, reproducible way. For every blood RNA sample, sequencing covered both the TCR alpha and TCR beta chains. In the paper's pipeline: A median of about 87,000 TCRs per sample was observed, with a range of about 20,000 to 700,000. The Decombinator software suite was used to annotate the V, J and CDR3 of the TCR reads. Every sample was subsampled to the same number of TCRs (28,000) for the PS versus PT1 abundance plots. Expanded TCRs were defined as absent before sensitization and observed at least eight times at the 2-week time point. The public reads were reprocessed in TCRdb via fastp at Q25 and MiXCR, keeping in-frame beta chains. For every CDR3 protein sequence, its rows merge into one entry that carries the most common genes and DNA. These V and J calls derive from TCRdb rather than the authors' analysis. For this sample the table gives 75,000 to 100,000 distinct CDR3 sequences, of which around 12% were detected only once. Clones ranked in the top ten supply roughly 2.1% of the sample.

Looking up the germline V gene (reference sequence) yields CDR1 SGHAT and CDR2 FQDESV. The trim is 7 bases for V and 6 bases for J, with a gap of 10 bases between the germline ends. CDR3 length: 12 amino acids, cysteine to phenylalanine. The CDR3 DNA has 36 bases and is translated from base 1. Sequencing used whole blood, obtained in connection with sensitization to the hapten diphenylcyclopropenone (DPC). This TCR was recovered from a woman aged 40-49 years with alopecia areata. Some clones in this sample may be carry-over from other donors' samples. The V and J genes are TRBV11-1 and TRBJ2-1, with no confident D gene call. CDR3 loop: CASTSAPNEQFF. The DNA reads TGTGCCAGCACCTCAGCCCCCAATGAGCAGTTCTTC.